This TCR beta chain comes out of a study of shared clonotypes between healthy human individuals. In the original analysis: ImmunoSEQ supplied junction-only sequences lacking quality scores, so filtering was different. The method was immunoSEQ multiplex PCR; TCRdb's version includes in-frame clones alone and lacks a portion of them. V and J calls plus clone size are reproduced from that table; the DNA served to infer D and trimming. This table holds some 1.5 million clones, about 98% found once. The clonotype was recovered from a man aged 25 to 45 in good health. Sequencing used naive CD4+ T cells sorted from blood. Stated subset: CD45RA+ positively selected.

In DNA, the CDR3 is TGTGCCAGCAGCAGCGGACAGGGAGCCACAGATACGCAGTATTTT. Translation: CASSSGQGATDTQYF. V and J are TRBV7-2 and TRBJ2-3; 8 bases agree with TRBD1. V lost 5 bases, J lost 2 bases, and 6 bases stayed unmatched. The CDR3 is 15 amino acids. The germline CDR1 and CDR2 sequences are SGHTA and FQGNSA.